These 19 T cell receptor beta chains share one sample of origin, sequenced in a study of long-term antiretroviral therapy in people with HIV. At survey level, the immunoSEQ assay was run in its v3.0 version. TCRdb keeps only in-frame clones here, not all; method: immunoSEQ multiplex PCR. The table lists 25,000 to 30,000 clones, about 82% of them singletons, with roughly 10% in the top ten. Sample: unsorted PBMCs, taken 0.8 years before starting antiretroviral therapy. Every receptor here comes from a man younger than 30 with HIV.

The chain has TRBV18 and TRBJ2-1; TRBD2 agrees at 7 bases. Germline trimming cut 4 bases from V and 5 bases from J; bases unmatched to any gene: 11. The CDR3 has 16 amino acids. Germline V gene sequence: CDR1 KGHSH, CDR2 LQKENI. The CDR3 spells CASSHSTSPRDNEQFF. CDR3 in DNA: TGTGCCAGCTCACACTCGACTAGCCCAAGAGACAATGAGCAGTTCTTC. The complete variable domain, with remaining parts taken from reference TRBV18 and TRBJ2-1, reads NAGVMQNPRHLVRRRGQEARLRCSPMKGHSHVYWYRQLPEEGLKFMVYLQKENIIDESGMPKERFSAEFPKEGPSILRIQQVVRGDSAAYFCASSHSTSPRDNEQFFGPGTRLTVL.

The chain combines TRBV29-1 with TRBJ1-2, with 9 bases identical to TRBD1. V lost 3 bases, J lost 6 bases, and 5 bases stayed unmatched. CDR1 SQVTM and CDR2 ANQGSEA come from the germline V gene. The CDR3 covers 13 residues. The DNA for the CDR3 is TGCAGCGTTGATAATGGACAGGGGAATGGCTACACCTTC. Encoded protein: CSVDNGQGNGYTF.

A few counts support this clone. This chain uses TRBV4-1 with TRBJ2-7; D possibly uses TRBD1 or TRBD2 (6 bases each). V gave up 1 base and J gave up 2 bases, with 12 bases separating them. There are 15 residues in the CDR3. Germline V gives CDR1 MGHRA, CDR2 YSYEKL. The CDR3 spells CASSQAPGATYEQYF. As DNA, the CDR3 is TGCGCCAGCAGCCAAGCCCCGGGGGCAACCTACGAGCAGTACTTC.

The CDR3 DNA reads TGTGCCAGTAGCGGGGGTTCGGAAGAGCAGTACTTC. It codes for CASSGGSEEQYF. This chain uses TRBV19 with TRBJ2-7; D is perhaps TRBD2 (6 bases). The germline CDR1 and CDR2 sequences are LNHDA and SQIVND (reference sequence). Trimming stripped 6 bases from V and 7 bases from J, with 13 bases between. The CDR3 has 12 amino acids. The variable domain in full, with the rest retrieved from reference TRBV19 and TRBJ2-7, is DGGITQSPKYLFRKEGQNVTLSCEQNLNHDAMYWYRQDPGQGLRLIYYSQIVNDFQKGDIAEGYSVSREKKESFPLTVTSAQKNPTAFYLCASSGGSEEQYFGPGTRLTVT.

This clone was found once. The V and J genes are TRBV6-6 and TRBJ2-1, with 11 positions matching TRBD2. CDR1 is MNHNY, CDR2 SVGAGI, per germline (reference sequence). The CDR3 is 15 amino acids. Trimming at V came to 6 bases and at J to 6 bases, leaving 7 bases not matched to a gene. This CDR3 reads CASRHPLAGANEQFF. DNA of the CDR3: TGTGCCAGCAGACACCCACTAGCGGGAGCCAATGAGCAGTTCTTC.

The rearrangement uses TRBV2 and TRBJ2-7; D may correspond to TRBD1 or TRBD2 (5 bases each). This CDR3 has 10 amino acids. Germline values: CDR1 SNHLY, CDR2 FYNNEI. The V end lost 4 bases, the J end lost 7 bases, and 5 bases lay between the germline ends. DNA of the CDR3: TGTGCCAGCAGTGGGGGGGAGCAGTACTTC. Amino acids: CASSGGEQYF.

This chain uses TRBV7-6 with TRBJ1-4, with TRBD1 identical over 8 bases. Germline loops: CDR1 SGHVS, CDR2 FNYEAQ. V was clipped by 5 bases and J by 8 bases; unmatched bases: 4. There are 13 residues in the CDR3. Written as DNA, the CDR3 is TGTGCCAGCAGCCCAGGGGGCGCGGAAAAACTGTTTTTT. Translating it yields CASSPGGAEKLFF.

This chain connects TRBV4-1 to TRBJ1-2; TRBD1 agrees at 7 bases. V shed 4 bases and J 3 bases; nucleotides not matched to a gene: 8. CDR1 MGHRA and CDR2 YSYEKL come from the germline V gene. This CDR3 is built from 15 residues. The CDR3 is CASSPPRGKYYGYTF. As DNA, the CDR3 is TGCGCCAGCAGCCCCCCCAGGGGGAAATACTATGGCTACACCTTC.

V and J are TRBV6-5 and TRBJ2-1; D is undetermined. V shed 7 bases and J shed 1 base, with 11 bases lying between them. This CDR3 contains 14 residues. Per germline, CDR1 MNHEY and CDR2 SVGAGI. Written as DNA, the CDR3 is TGTGCCAGCAAGTCATTGCCTTCCTACAATGAGCAGTTCTTC. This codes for CASKSLPSYNEQFF.

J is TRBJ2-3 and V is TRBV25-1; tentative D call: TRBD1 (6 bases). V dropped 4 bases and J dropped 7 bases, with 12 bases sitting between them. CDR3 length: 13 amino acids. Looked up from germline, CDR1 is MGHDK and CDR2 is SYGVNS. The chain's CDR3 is CASSATGSHTQYF. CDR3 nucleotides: TGTGCCAGCAGTGCTACAGGGTCCCATACGCAGTATTTT.

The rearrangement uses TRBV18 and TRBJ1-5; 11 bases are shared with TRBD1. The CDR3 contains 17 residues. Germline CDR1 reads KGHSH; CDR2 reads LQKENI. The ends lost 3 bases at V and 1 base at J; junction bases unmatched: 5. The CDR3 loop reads CASSPTGQGGSNQPQHF. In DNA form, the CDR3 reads TGTGCCAGCTCACCTACGGGACAGGGGGGGAGCAATCAGCCCCAGCATTTT.

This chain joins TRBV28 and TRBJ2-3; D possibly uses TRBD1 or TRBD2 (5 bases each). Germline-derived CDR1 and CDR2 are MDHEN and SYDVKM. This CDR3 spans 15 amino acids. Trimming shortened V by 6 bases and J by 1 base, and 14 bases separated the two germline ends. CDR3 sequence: CASSTGTVGTDTQYF. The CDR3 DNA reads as TGTGCCAGCAGCACCGGGACCGTCGGCACAGATACGCAGTATTTT.

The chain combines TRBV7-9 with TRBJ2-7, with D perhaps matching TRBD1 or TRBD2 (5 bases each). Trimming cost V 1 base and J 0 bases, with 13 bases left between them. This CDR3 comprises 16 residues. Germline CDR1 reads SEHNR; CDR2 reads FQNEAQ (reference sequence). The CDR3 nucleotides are TGTGCCAGCAGCTTAGGGGGCTACGGGGTCTCCTACGAGCAGTACTTC. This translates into CASSLGGYGVSYEQYF.

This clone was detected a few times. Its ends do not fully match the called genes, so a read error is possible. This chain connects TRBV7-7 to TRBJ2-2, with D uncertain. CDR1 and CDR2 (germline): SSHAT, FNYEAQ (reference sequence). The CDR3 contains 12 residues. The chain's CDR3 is CASSLLPGELFF. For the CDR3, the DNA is TGTGCTAGCAGCTTACTACCCGGGGAGCTGTTTTTT.

CDR3 region: CASSIEITGNYGYTF. For the CDR3, the DNA is TGTGCCAGTAGTATAGAGATTACAGGGAACTATGGCTACACCTTC. The chain is built from TRBV19 and TRBJ1-2; D perhaps matches TRBD1 (6 bases). Germline V gene sequence: CDR1 LNHDA, CDR2 SQIVND (reference sequence). There are 15 residues in the CDR3. Trimming cost V 0 bases and J 2 bases, with 10 bases left between them.

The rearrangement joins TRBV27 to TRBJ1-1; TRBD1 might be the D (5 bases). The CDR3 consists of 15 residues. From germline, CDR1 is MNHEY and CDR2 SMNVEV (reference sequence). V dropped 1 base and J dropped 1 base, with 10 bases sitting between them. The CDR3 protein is CASSLYRTTNTEAFF. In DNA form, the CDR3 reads TGTGCCAGCAGTTTATACAGGACAACGAACACTGAAGCTTTCTTT.

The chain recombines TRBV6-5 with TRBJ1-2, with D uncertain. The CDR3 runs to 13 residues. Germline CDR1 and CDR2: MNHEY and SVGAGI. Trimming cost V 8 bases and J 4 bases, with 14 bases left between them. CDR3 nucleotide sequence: TGTGCCAGCGGGCGGGGAGACGGCTATGGCTACACCTTC. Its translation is CASGRGDGYGYTF.

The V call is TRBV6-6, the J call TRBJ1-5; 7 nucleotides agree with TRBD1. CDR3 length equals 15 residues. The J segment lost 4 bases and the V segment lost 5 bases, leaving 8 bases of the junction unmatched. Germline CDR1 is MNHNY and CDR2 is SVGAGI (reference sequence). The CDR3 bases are TGTGCCAGCAGTGCCCGACAGGGTAAGAATCAGCCCCAGCATTTT. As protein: CASSARQGKNQPQHF.

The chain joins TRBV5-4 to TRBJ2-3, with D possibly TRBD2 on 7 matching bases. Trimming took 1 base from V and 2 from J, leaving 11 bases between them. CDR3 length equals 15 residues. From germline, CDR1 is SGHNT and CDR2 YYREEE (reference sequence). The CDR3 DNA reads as TGTGCCAGCAGCTTGAGGGGGGGCTACACAGATACGCAGTATTTT. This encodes CASSLRGGYTDTQYF.